This T cell receptor beta chain appears in the sequencing data of a study of a mutant IDH1 vaccine in newly diagnosed glioma. The time point here: week 23, last vaccination. Topical imiquimod accompanied each vaccine dose, which consisted of 300 ug of mutant IDH1 20-mer peptide. Concerning this clone: As yet, its antigen is unknown.

Profiling relied on immunoSEQ multiplex PCR, and the TCRdb table lists in-frame clones only, not all of them. The sample has roughly 60,000 clones, approximately 85% seen once. Germline V gives CDR1 SGHTA, CDR2 FQGNSA. V dropped 5 bases and J dropped 7; count of bases not matched to a gene: 6. This CDR3 has 13 amino acids. This specimen consisted of PBMCs, obtained from a glioma patient whose treatment included an IDH1 peptide vaccine. The chain combines TRBV7-2 with TRBJ1-2; TRBD1 aligns across 8 bases. This TCR came from a man aged 25 to 40 with glioma. In DNA, the CDR3 is TGTGCCAGCAGCCTTGGACAGGGTTCTGGCTACACCTTC. It encodes CASSLGQGSGYTF.